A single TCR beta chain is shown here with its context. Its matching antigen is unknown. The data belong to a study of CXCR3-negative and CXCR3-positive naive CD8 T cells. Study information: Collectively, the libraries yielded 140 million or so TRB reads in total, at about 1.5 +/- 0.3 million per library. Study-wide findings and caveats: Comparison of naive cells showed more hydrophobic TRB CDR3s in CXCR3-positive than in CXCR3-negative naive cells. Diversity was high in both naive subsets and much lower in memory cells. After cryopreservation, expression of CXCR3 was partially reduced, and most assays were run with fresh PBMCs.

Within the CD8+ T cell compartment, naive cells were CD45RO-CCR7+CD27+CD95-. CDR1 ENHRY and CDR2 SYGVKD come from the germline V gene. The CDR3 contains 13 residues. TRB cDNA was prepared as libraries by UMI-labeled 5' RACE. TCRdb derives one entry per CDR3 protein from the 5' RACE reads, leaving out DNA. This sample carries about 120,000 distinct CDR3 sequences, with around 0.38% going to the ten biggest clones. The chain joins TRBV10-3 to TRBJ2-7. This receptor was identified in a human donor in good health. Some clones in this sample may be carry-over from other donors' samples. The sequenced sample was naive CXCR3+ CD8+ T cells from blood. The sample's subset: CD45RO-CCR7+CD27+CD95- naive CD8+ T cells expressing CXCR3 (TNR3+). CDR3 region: CATSDWNGDEQYF.